What follows are 13 T cell receptor beta chains derived from one specimen sequenced in a study of beta chain features in type 1 diabetes. Their antigens remain unidentified. Overall study findings and caveats: A moderate, significant TCRB CDR3 shortening appeared in type 1 diabetes across four CD4+ subsets.

What was sequenced were expressed TCRB transcripts, since all of the isolated RNA had been reverse transcribed. Sequenced by immunoSEQ multiplex PCR; TCRdb stores in-frame clones only, minus some. The sample consists of 150,000 to 200,000 clones, about 8% of them appearing once. The specimen was central memory CD4+ T cells from blood. The source of these receptors is a woman between 40 and 50 years old with type 1 diabetes.

This chain links TRBV30 with TRBJ2-1, with TRBD2 matching 7 bases. The CDR3 is 18 amino acids. Trimming removed 5 bases from V and 13 bases from J; junction bases left unmatched: 29. Germline CDR1 reads GTSNPN; CDR2 reads SVGIG (reference sequence). The CDR3 region has the DNA TGTGCCTGGCAGCGGGACTCCATACTTTCGAGCTCCTACAATGTCCAGTTCTTC. This codes for CAWQRDSILSSSYNVQFF.

The V call is TRBV6-5, the J call TRBJ1-6, with D unresolved. The germline V gene has CDR1 MNHEY and CDR2 SVGAGI. CDR3 size: 15 residues. V was shortened by 4 bases and J by 7 bases, with 14 bases between the two germline ends. In nucleotides, the CDR3 is TGTGCCAGCAGTTCAATCACTTCCGGGAATTCACCCCTCCACTTT. Its translation: CASSSITSGNSPLHF.

The V gene is TRBV4-3, the J gene TRBJ2-7; TRBD2 might be the D (6 bases). Germline V gene sequence: CDR1 LGHNA, CDR2 YSLEER. This CDR3 comprises 14 residues. The V gene lost 0 bases and the J gene lost 2 bases, with 8 bases spanning the gap. The CDR3 spells CASSQESGAYEQYF. In nucleotides, the CDR3 is TGCGCCAGCAGCCAAGAGTCGGGAGCCTACGAGCAGTACTTC.

The V call is TRBV7-8, the J call TRBJ2-1; 8 nucleotides line up with TRBD2. This CDR3 is built from 18 residues. V lost 5 bases and J lost 1; bases outside the gene matches: 13. The V gene's germline CDR1 is SGHVS and CDR2 FQNEAQ. CDR3 sequence: CASSPLAISGASYNEQFF. CDR3 bases: TGTGCCAGCAGCCCCCTGGCCATTAGCGGGGCTTCCTACAATGAGCAGTTCTTC.

The chain recombines TRBV11-2 with TRBJ1-1; 10 nucleotides match TRBD1. The CDR3 extends over 17 amino acids. CDR1 and CDR2 (germline): SGHAT, FQNNGV. V lost 5 bases and J lost 3; bases outside the gene matches: 12. The CDR3 sequence: CASSPGTGERRDTEAFF. Written as DNA, the CDR3 is TGTGCCAGCAGCCCTGGGACAGGGGAGCGGAGGGACACTGAAGCTTTCTTT.

This clone was counted at least ten times. V gene TRBV11-2 combines with J gene TRBJ1-6; no reliable D call. Per germline, CDR1 SGHAT and CDR2 FQNNGV. The V and J ends lost 4 bases and 7 bases respectively, with 5 bases between them. The CDR3 is 12 amino acids. The CDR3 nucleotides read TGTGCCAGCAGCTGGGAGAATTCACCCCTCCACTTT. It translates to CASSWENSPLHF. Drawing the rest from reference TRBV11-2 and TRBJ1-6, the complete variable domain is EAGVAQSPRYKIIEKRQSVAFWCNPISGHATLYWYQQILGQGPKLLIQFQNNGVVDDSQLPKDRFSAERLKGVDSTLKIQPAKLEDSAVYLCASSWENSPLHFGNGTRLTVT.

V is TRBV28 and J is TRBJ1-6, with 9 nucleotides matching TRBD1. The CDR3 contains 13 residues. Per germline, CDR1 MDHEN and CDR2 SYDVKM. The ends lost 7 bases at V and 8 bases at J; junction bases unmatched: 3. CDR3 DNA sequence: TGTGCCAGCACCGGGACAGGGTATTCACCCCTCCACTTT. Protein product: CASTGTGYSPLHF.

This clone has more than one count but fewer than ten. V gene TRBV9 combines with J gene TRBJ2-3, with D possibly TRBD1 on 6 matching bases. The CDR3 loop spans 14 amino acids. The ends were cut back, 6 bases at V and 1 base at J, with 12 bases in the middle. CDR1 is SGDLS and CDR2 is YYNGEE in the germline V gene. In DNA, the CDR3 is TGTGCCAGCAAGCCGGGACATCGCACAGATACGCAGTATTTT. Its protein is CASKPGHRTDTQYF.

This clone was observed a few times. The chain employs TRBV7-2 and TRBJ2-5, with D tentatively TRBD2 (5 bases). The CDR3 is 13 residues long. Germline loops: CDR1 SGHTA, CDR2 FQGNSA. V lost 4 bases and J 9 bases, leaving 15 bases between the germline ends. The CDR3 protein is CASSSGLPQSQYF. CDR3 nucleotide sequence: TGTGCCAGCAGCTCCGGACTCCCACAGTCCCAGTACTTC.

The table lists this clone with a few counts. The gene calls are TRBV29-1 and TRBJ2-1; 8 bases align to TRBD2. The CDR3 contains 13 residues. V lost 1 base, J lost 7 bases, and 3 bases stayed unmatched. Germline CDR1 and CDR2: SQVTM and ANQGSEA. The CDR3 loop is CSVEAKRGNEQFF. The CDR3 nucleotides read TGCAGCGTTGAAGCGAAGCGGGGGAATGAGCAGTTCTTC.

This chain links TRBV28 with TRBJ2-7, with 7 bases identical to TRBD2. The CDR3 extends over 13 amino acids. The germline gives CDR1 MDHEN, CDR2 SYDVKM. V was clipped by 7 bases and J by 3 bases; unmatched bases: 6. The DNA for the CDR3 is TGTGCCAGCACAGGGAGGGTTAGCTACGAGCAGTACTTC. It codes for CASTGRVSYEQYF.

This clone was seen only a few times. The chain is built from TRBV7-2 and TRBJ2-1; TRBD1 matches 8 bases. Per the germline V gene, CDR1 is SGHTA and CDR2 is FQGNSA. The ends lost 5 bases at V and 7 bases at J; junction bases unmatched: 7. The CDR3 has 14 amino acids. The CDR3 is CASSRDRRVNEQFF. The DNA of the CDR3 is TGTGCCAGCAGCCGGGACAGGAGGGTAAATGAGCAGTTCTTC.

This clone turned up a few times. J is TRBJ2-1 and V is TRBV7-2; 15 bases map to TRBD2. The trim removed 4 bases at V and 9 bases at J, leaving 1 base unmatched. This CDR3 comprises 14 residues. CDR1 and CDR2 from the germline V gene are SGHTA and FQGNSA. The CDR3 loop is CASSSGLAGGEQFF. The CDR3 coding sequence is TGTGCCAGCAGCTCGGGACTAGCGGGGGGTGAGCAGTTCTTC.